This T cell receptor beta chain was recorded in a study of T cells in Graves' hyperthyroidism and ophthalmopathy. Germline V lookup: CDR1 ENHRY, CDR2 SYGVKD. The CDR3 extends over 11 amino acids. Trimming shortened V by 6 bases and J by 12 bases, and 14 bases separated the two germline ends. Patients showing uncontrolled infection, other autoimmune disease, pregnancy or lactation were ineligible. This clonotype was seen repeatedly, ten times or more. It was RNA transcripts that yielded the amplified TCR beta CDR3 regions. First-round RT-PCR with HTBI primers amplified the TCR CDR3 region. MiXCR, applied by TCRdb to the multiplex PCR reads, yields one record per CDR3 protein. The table includes approximately 430,000 distinct CDR3 sequences, 15% to 19% detected once.

The clonotype comes from a woman aged 18 to 35 with Graves' hyperthyroidism. The gene calls are TRBV10-3 and TRBJ1-1; no firm D call. The sample consisted of blood. CDR3: CAIRTAEGTFF. The CDR3 bases are TGTGCCATCAGGACCGCGGAGGGAACTTTCTTT.